This passage covers 10 T cell receptor beta chains from one sample sequenced in a study of T cell responses to AZD1222 COVID-19 vaccine. Sequencing was performed with immunoSEQ multiplex PCR; in TCRdb, only in-frame clones are kept and a portion is missing. The table shows roughly 30,000 clones, with about 77% occurring only once. The sequencing here drew on peripheral blood, taken on day 0 of AZD1222 vaccination. The receptors originated from an adult in good health.

For the CDR3, the DNA is TGTGCCAGCAGTTCCGGGACTAGCGGGAACAATGAGCAGTTCTTC. This encodes CASSSGTSGNNEQFF. The chain couples TRBV6-6 to TRBJ2-1; 13 bases match TRBD2. Germline assignment: CDR1 MNHNY and CDR2 SVGAGI (reference sequence). Trimming at V came to 4 bases and at J to 5 bases, leaving 2 bases not matched to a gene. This CDR3 has 15 amino acids.

The V and J genes are TRBV6-5 and TRBJ2-3; D may be TRBD1 (6 bases). V was shortened by 5 bases and J by 5 bases, with 11 bases between the two germline ends. Germline-derived CDR1 and CDR2 are MNHEY and SVGAGI. This CDR3 has 13 amino acids. The CDR3 DNA reads as TGTGCCAGCAGTCTTGTCAGGGGAGATACGCAGTATTTT. It is translated as CASSLVRGDTQYF.

The rearrangement links TRBV3-1 (or the pseudogene TRBV3-2) to TRBJ2-5; 12 bases match TRBD2. This CDR3 comprises 17 residues. V was pared by 4 bases and J by 5 bases, with 11 bases of the junction left unmatched. Germline V lookup: CDR1 LGHDT, CDR2 YNNKEL (reference sequence). CDR3 in DNA: TGTGCCAGCAGCCCAAAGGGGCTAGCGGGGGGGCGGGAGACCCAGTACTTC. Its translation is CASSPKGLAGGRETQYF.

The chain carries TRBV5-6 and TRBJ2-7; D not certain. V lost 4 bases to trimming and J lost 4 bases, with 12 bases between them. CDR3 length equals 13 residues. Germline CDR1 SGHDT, CDR2 YYEEEE. CDR3 nucleotides: TGTGCCAGCAGCCCCCCCGGTGGGTACGAGCAGTACGTC. Its translation is CASSPPGGYEQYV.

The chain is built from TRBV2 and TRBJ1-5; 7 nucleotides line up with TRBD1. The CDR3 length is 16 residues. J gave up 1 base and V 5 bases, and 8 bases lay outside the gene matches. Per germline, CDR1 SNHLY and CDR2 FYNNEI. CDR3 nucleotide sequence: TGTGCCAGCAGTCGGAGGGGGCGTTCCAGCAATCAGCCCCAGCATTTT. It codes for CASSRRGRSSNQPQHF.

The chain couples TRBV7-2 to TRBJ1-2; D is unresolved. Trimming cost V 1 base and J 2 bases, with 8 bases left between them. The CDR3 consists of 14 residues. Germline V gene sequence: CDR1 SGHTA, CDR2 FQGNSA. CDR3 DNA sequence: TGTGCCAGCAGCTTAGTGAGAGCCAACTATGGCTACACCTTC. It is translated as CASSLVRANYGYTF. Full variable domain (remainder filled in from reference TRBV7-2 and TRBJ1-2): GAGVSQSPSNKVTEKGKDVELRCDPISGHTALYWYRQSLGQGLEFLIYFQGNSAPDKSGLPSDRFSAERTGGSVSTLTIQRTQQEDSAVYLCASSLVRANYGYTFGSGTRLTVV.

The V and J genes are TRBV5-1 and TRBJ2-6; D ambiguous. V gave up 4 bases and J gave up 1 base, with 9 bases separating them. Germline V gene sequence: CDR1 SGHRS, CDR2 YFSETQ. CDR3 length: 15 amino acids. Here the CDR3 reads CASSPLESGANVLTF. The CDR3 bases are TGCGCCAGCAGCCCCCTAGAGTCTGGGGCCAACGTCCTGACTTTC.

This chain connects TRBV11-2 to TRBJ2-3, with D unclear. Germline CDR1 is SGHAT and CDR2 is FQNNGV. V lost 1 base, J lost 0 bases, and 8 bases lay in between. The CDR3 is 15 amino acids. CDR3 DNA sequence: TGTGCCAGCAGCTTAGGTATATTTAGCACAGATACGCAGTATTTT. The encoded protein is CASSLGIFSTDTQYF.

This chain links TRBV24-1 with TRBJ1-1; tentative D call: TRBD1 (6 bases). The V end was cut by 4 bases, the J end by 0 bases, with 11 bases between. Germline V CDR1 and CDR2: KGHDR, SFDVKD. This CDR3 has 15 residues. The CDR3 DNA is TGTGCCACCAGTGACCAGGACAGACTGAACACTGAAGCTTTCTTT. It codes for CATSDQDRLNTEAFF.

The V and J genes are TRBV5-1 and TRBJ2-2, with a weak D call TRBD2 (6 bases). The CDR3 covers 15 residues. Germline assignment: CDR1 SGHRS and CDR2 YFSETQ. V lost 4 bases, J lost 6 bases, and 16 bases lay in between. CDR3 protein: CASSAGSYPPGELFF. Here the CDR3 DNA reads TGCGCCAGCAGCGCGGGGTCTTATCCCCCCGGGGAGCTGTTTTTT. Based on the CDR3 plus reference TRBV5-1 and TRBJ2-2, the full variable domain is KAGVTQTPRYLIKTRGQQVTLSCSPISGHRSVSWYQQTPGQGLQFLFEYFSETQRNKGNFPGRFSGRQFSNSRSEMNVSTLELGDSALYLCASSAGSYPPGELFFGEGSRLTVL.